These 26 T cell receptor beta chains were all obtained from the same sample, sequenced in a study of cytomegalovirus exposure and HLA in healthy donors. The primer mix had 60 Vbeta and 13 Jbeta primers. Assay: immunoSEQ multiplex PCR; the TCRdb copy retains only in-frame clones and omits some. Of 90,000 to 150,000 clones listed, around 78% were seen once; the top ten hold 3% to 4%. The sequencing sample was made of PBMCs. The receptors derive from a woman in her 30s in good health and CMV-seropositive.

The chain is built from TRBV6-5 and TRBJ1-2; D is perhaps TRBD1 (5 bases). This CDR3 comprises 14 residues. The germline CDR1 and CDR2 sequences are MNHEY and SVGAGI. Trimming removed 3 bases at V and 8 bases at J, with 16 bases between. The CDR3 protein is CASSYQGARWGYTF. For the CDR3, the DNA is TGTGCCAGCAGTTATCAGGGCGCACGTTGGGGCTACACCTTC.

The chain is built from TRBV14 and TRBJ1-2, with a tentative D call TRBD1 (6 bases). Trimming stripped 6 bases from V and 4 bases from J, with 9 bases between. Germline V CDR1 and CDR2: SGHDN, FVKESK. This CDR3 is 12 amino acids long. The CDR3: CASSQDSYGYTF. The CDR3 DNA sequence: TGTGCCAGCAGTCAGGACAGCTATGGCTACACCTTC. The full variable domain, completed using reference TRBV14 and TRBJ1-2, is EAGVTQFPSHSVIEKGQTVTLRCDPISGHDNLYWYRRVMGKEIKFLLHFVKESKQDESGMPNNRFLAERTGGTYSTLKVQPAELEDSGVYFCASSQDSYGYTFGSGTRLTVV.

This clone was seen only a few times. This rearrangement joins TRBV2 to TRBJ1-1, with D possibly being TRBD1 (6 bases). V shed 6 bases and J shed 0 bases, with 8 bases lying between them. The CDR3 extends over 13 amino acids. CDR1 is SNHLY, CDR2 FYNNEI, per germline. CDR3 amino acids: CASRRDMNTEAFF. The CDR3 DNA follows: TGTGCCAGCAGGAGGGACATGAACACTGAAGCTTTCTTT.

This chain joins TRBV2 and TRBJ2-3, with 7 bases lining up with TRBD2. The germline V gene has CDR1 SNHLY and CDR2 FYNNEI. This CDR3 contains 14 residues. The junction had 8 bases not matched to a gene; V was cut back by 6 bases and J by 5 bases. The CDR3 region has the DNA TGTGCCAGCAGCAGGGACCGCGGGAGAGATACGCAGTATTTT. Its protein product is CASSRDRGRDTQYF.

The chain links TRBV9 to TRBJ1-3, with D unresolved. V lost 3 bases and J lost 1, with 11 bases in between. The germline gives CDR1 SGDLS, CDR2 YYNGEE. This CDR3 has 15 amino acids. In nucleotides, the CDR3 is TGTGCCAGCAGCGCCGACGGGGTGTCTGGAAACACCATATATTTT. Residues: CASSADGVSGNTIYF.

This chain uses TRBV5-1 with TRBJ2-3; D is unresolved. This CDR3 is 16 amino acids long. CDR1 is SGHRS, CDR2 YFSETQ, per germline. Trimming pared 4 bases from V and 4 bases from J, leaving 19 bases between. CDR3 bases: TGCGCCAGCAGCCTTGAGGTCAGTAATGGCGCAGATACGCAGTATTTT. It yields the protein CASSLEVSNGADTQYF.

The chain combines TRBV28 with TRBJ2-3; 8 bases line up with TRBD2. Germline V lookup: CDR1 MDHEN, CDR2 SYDVKM. J lost 2 bases, V lost 6 bases, and 4 bases had no gene match. This CDR3 contains 14 residues. The CDR3 is CASRRGGPTDTQYF. Here the CDR3 DNA reads TGTGCCAGCAGACGGGGGGGCCCCACAGATACGCAGTATTTT. The whole variable domain, remainder taken from reference TRBV28 and TRBJ2-3, is DVKVTQSSRYLVKRTGEKVFLECVQDMDHENMFWYRQDPGLGLRLIYFSYDVKMKEKGDIPEGYSVSREKKERFSLILESASTNQTSMYLCASRRGGPTDTQYFGPGTRLTVL.

Comment on this clone: The same CDR3 also results from other DNA sequences found in this sample. The genes are TRBV18 and TRBJ1-2; the match to TRBD1 covers 7 bases. The CDR3 runs 14 residues. Germline CDR1 reads KGHSH; CDR2 reads LQKENI. With V trimmed by 3 bases and J by 0 bases, 1 base remained unmatched. The DNA of the CDR3 is TGTGCCAGCTCACCGGACAGGACTAACTATGGCTACACCTTC. This sequence encodes CASSPDRTNYGYTF.

This clone was picked up a small number of times. This chain links TRBV28 with TRBJ1-1; 9 positions agree with TRBD1. V shed 5 bases, J shed 1 base, and the junction held 5 bases outside the gene matches. There are 15 residues in the CDR3. CDR1 is MDHEN, CDR2 SYDVKM, per germline. This chain's CDR3 is CASSDQTGGNTEAFF. The CDR3 nucleotides read TGTGCCAGCAGTGACCAGACAGGGGGGAACACTGAAGCTTTCTTT.

The CDR3 is CASSVRDRPQETQYF. The CDR3 nucleotides read TGTGCCAGCAGCGTGCGGGACAGGCCACAAGAGACCCAGTACTTC. V usage is TRBV9 and J usage is TRBJ2-5, with 8 bases identical to TRBD1. J was trimmed by 2 bases and V by 2 bases; bases with no gene match: 5. The germline V gene has CDR1 SGDLS and CDR2 YYNGEE. This CDR3 is 15 amino acids long.

This clone has a single count. This chain joins TRBV5-6 and TRBJ2-2; TRBD1 matches 7 bases. CDR3 length: 16 residues. Germline CDR1 SGHDT, CDR2 YYEEEE. Trimming removed 2 bases from V and 5 bases from J; junction bases left unmatched: 9. The CDR3 loop reads CASSFLRDSPTGELFF. The CDR3 nucleotides are TGTGCCAGCAGCTTTCTCCGGGACAGTCCAACCGGGGAGCTGTTTTTT.

V is TRBV7-9 and J is TRBJ2-4, with TRBD1 matching over 8 bases. This CDR3 region has 15 residues. The ends lost 5 bases at V and 1 base at J; junction bases unmatched: 4. CDR1 and CDR2 (germline): SEHNR, FQNEAQ (reference sequence). This CDR3 is CASSHRDRAKNIQYF. The CDR3 DNA reads TGTGCCAGCAGCCACAGGGACAGGGCCAAAAACATTCAGTACTTC. The full variable domain, in which reference TRBV7-9 and TRBJ2-4 provide the parts outside the CDR3, is DTGVSQNPRHKITKRGQNVTFRCDPISEHNRLYWYRQTLGQGPEFLTYFQNEAQLEKSRLLSDRFSAERPKGSFSTLEIQRTEQGDSAMYLCASSHRDRAKNIQYFGAGTRLSVL.

This chain links TRBV29-1 with TRBJ1-1; the match to TRBD1 covers 9 bases. In germline, CDR1 is SQVTM, CDR2 ANQGSEA. V lost 6 bases, J lost 8 bases, and 4 bases stayed unmatched. CDR3 length: 11 residues. Here the CDR3 reads CSVGDRDEAFF. In nucleotides, the CDR3 is TGCAGCGTAGGGGACAGGGACGAAGCTTTCTTT.

The chain is built from TRBV29-1 and TRBJ1-1; D unresolved. This CDR3 has 13 amino acids. The germline CDR1 and CDR2 sequences are SQVTM and ANQGSEA. V gave up 4 bases and J gave up 0 bases, with 9 bases separating them. The CDR3 sequence is CSVGRALNTEAFF. In nucleotides, the CDR3 is TGCAGCGTTGGGAGGGCCTTGAACACTGAAGCTTTCTTT.

The V gene is TRBV6-5, the J gene TRBJ2-3; 11 positions agree with TRBD2. CDR3 length equals 15 residues. V dropped 6 bases and J dropped 2; count of bases not matched to a gene: 4. The germline CDR1 and CDR2 sequences are MNHEY and SVGAGI. CDR3 sequence (DNA): TGTGCCAGCAGGGTAGCGGGGGGGAACACAGATACGCAGTATTTT. Amino acids: CASRVAGGNTDTQYF.

The chain joins TRBV7-6 to TRBJ2-7; TRBD1 matches 7 bases. The CDR3 runs to 14 residues. Losses at the gene ends were 4 bases for V and 1 base for J; bases not matched to a gene: 4. Germline V gene lookup returns CDR1 SGHVS and CDR2 FNYEAQ. DNA of the CDR3: TGTGCCAGCAGCTCAAACAGGGGATCCTACGAGCAGTACTTC. This codes for CASSSNRGSYEQYF.

The CDR3 reads CASSLLLGEGEKLFF. The CDR3 bases are TGTGCCAGCAGCTTGCTTCTAGGGGAGGGAGAAAAACTGTTTTTT. The rearrangement uses TRBV5-6 and TRBJ1-4, with D possibly matching TRBD1 (5 bases). Germline values: CDR1 SGHDT, CDR2 YYEEEE. Between the trimmed V and J ends, which lost 1 base and 8 bases, there was a span of 15 bases. CDR3 length equals 15 residues.

The CDR3 DNA reads TGCGCCAGCAGTGAGTGCGGGGAGGGGGGCTGTAATGAAAAACTGTTTTTT. Its protein is CASSECGEGGCNEKLFF. The rearrangement joins TRBV10-1 to TRBJ1-4, with a weak D call TRBD1 (6 bases). Trimming shortened V by 1 base and J by 4 bases, and 16 bases separated the two germline ends. Germline CDR1 WNHNN, CDR2 SYGVQD (reference sequence). The CDR3 is made up of 17 amino acids.

V and J are TRBV28 and TRBJ2-7, with a weak D call TRBD1 (5 bases). Per germline, CDR1 MDHEN and CDR2 SYDVKM. Trimming left V 5 bases short and J 2 bases short, with 16 bases between. This CDR3 spans 15 amino acids. CDR3 sequence reads: CASSNRILDPYEQYF. CDR3 DNA: TGTGCCAGCAGTAACAGGATTCTGGACCCCTACGAGCAGTACTTC.

The chain combines TRBV11-1 with TRBJ2-3, with 7 bases lining up with TRBD2. V was pared by 3 bases and J by 4 bases, with 13 bases of the junction left unmatched. The CDR3 is made up of 17 amino acids. In germline, CDR1 is SGHAT, CDR2 FQDESV (reference sequence). The CDR3 is CASSLSPAGRGADTQYF. The CDR3 DNA follows: TGTGCCAGCAGCTTGTCACCCGCGGGCCGGGGGGCAGATACGCAGTATTTT.

The chain links TRBV4-1 to TRBJ1-2; 7 nucleotides agree with TRBD1. The CDR3 loop spans 15 amino acids. The J segment lost 3 bases and the V segment lost 3 bases, leaving 7 bases of the junction unmatched. Germline CDR1 reads MGHRA; CDR2 reads YSYEKL. The CDR3 nucleotides are TGCGCCAGCAGCCACCCGGGACAGAGATACTATGGCTACACCTTC. Amino acid sequence: CASSHPGQRYYGYTF.

The chain employs TRBV27 and TRBJ2-1; D not resolved. In germline, CDR1 is MNHEY, CDR2 SMNVEV (reference sequence). This CDR3 has 16 residues. Deletions cut 7 bases from V and 0 bases from J, with 16 bases between. CDR3 coding DNA: TGTGCCAGCACCCCCCACGTGGCCAGCTCCTACAATGAGCAGTTCTTC. The encoded protein is CASTPHVASSYNEQFF.

The CDR3 here is CASSLDFQVQETQYF. For the CDR3, the DNA is TGTGCCAGCAGCTTGGATTTTCAGGTCCAAGAGACCCAGTACTTC. The chain employs TRBV5-4 and TRBJ2-5; unclear D gene. V dropped 0 bases and J dropped 1 base, with 10 bases sitting between them. This CDR3 is built from 15 residues. Germline CDR1 reads SGHNT; CDR2 reads YYREEE (reference sequence).

On this clone: Other DNA sequences of this sample code for an identical CDR3. The V call is TRBV5-1, the J call TRBJ2-5; the match to TRBD2 covers 13 bases. Germline values: CDR1 SGHRS, CDR2 YFSETQ. The V segment lost 0 bases and the J segment 4 bases; nucleotides outside the gene matches: 0. The CDR3 loop spans 15 amino acids. The CDR3 region has the DNA TGCGCCAGCAGCTTGGGACTAGCGGGGGGAGAGACCCAGTACTTC. This translates into CASSLGLAGGETQYF.

The rearrangement uses TRBV30 and TRBJ1-1, with 8 bases identical to TRBD1. The length of the CDR3 is 15 residues. The ends lost 0 bases at V and 4 bases at J; junction bases unmatched: 7. CDR1 and CDR2 from the germline V gene are GTSNPN and SVGIG (reference sequence). CDR3 nucleotide sequence: TGTGCCTGGAGTGTACCGAAGACAGGGGCCACTGAAGCTTTCTTT. Protein: CAWSVPKTGATEAFF.

The chain is built from TRBV6-6 and TRBJ1-1, with 7 bases identical to TRBD1. This CDR3 contains 15 residues. Losses at the gene ends were 0 bases for V and 1 base for J; bases not matched to a gene: 2. The germline gives CDR1 MNHNY, CDR2 SVGAGI (reference sequence). This chain's CDR3 is CASSYSDRRNTEAFF. CDR3 in DNA: TGTGCCAGCAGTTACTCGGACAGGAGGAACACTGAAGCTTTCTTT.